The present T cell receptor (beta chain) was sequenced within a study of CD8 T cells in ankylosing spondylitis. Study-wide results and limits: From matched ankylosing spondylitis synovial fluid, disease-linked clones were reportedly recovered at significantly enriched levels. Seemingly characteristic of ankylosing spondylitis blood was a TCR beta motif consisting of under 10 highly homologous variants.

CDR1 and CDR2 (germline): ENHRY, SYGVKD. Trimming stripped 3 bases from V and 4 bases from J, with 7 bases between. This CDR3 is 14 amino acids long. The authors made TCR beta libraries by quantitative 5'-RACE with molecular barcodes. TCRdb ran MiXCR on the 5' RACE reads and lists one entry per CDR3 protein. The sample yields roughly 60,000 distinct CDR3 sequences, around 6.4% seen once. This clonotype occurred a few times. No antigen is known for it. This clonotype was obtained from a male donor with ankylosing spondylitis. The chain combines TRBV10-3 with TRBJ2-6, with D unresolved. Source material: synovial fluid, either unsorted or a sorted T cell fraction (not recorded which). CDR3 nucleotide sequence: TGTGCCATCAGTGACCCGACAGGGGCCAACGTCCTGACTTTC. This codes for CAISDPTGANVLTF.